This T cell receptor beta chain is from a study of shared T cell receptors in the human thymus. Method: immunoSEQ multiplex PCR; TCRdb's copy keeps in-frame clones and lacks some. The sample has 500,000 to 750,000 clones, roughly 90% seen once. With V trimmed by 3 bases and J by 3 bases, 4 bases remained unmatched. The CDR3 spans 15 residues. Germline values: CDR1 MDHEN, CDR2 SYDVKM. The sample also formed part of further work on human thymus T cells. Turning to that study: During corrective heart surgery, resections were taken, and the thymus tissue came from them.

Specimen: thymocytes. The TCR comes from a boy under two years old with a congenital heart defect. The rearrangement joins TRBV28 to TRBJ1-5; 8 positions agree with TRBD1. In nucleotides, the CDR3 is TGTGCCAGCAGTTTGGCGGGACAGGACAATCAGCCCCAGCATTTT. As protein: CASSLAGQDNQPQHF.